This TCR beta chain was recovered during a study of shared clonotypes between healthy human individuals. For the study at large: A donor's plate count was three for CD4 naive and three for CD4 memory; CD8 naive had two and CD8 memory one.

Donors included only healthy HIV-negative adults lacking recent acute infections or vaccinations. CD45RA-negative memory and CD45RA+ naive subsets were split from the CD4+ cells. TCRdb's table, derived via immunoSEQ multiplex PCR, lists solely in-frame clones and lacks some. Among over a million clones listed, around 82% were seen once. This clone was recorded a few times. Antigen specificity is unknown. Looked up from germline, CDR1 is GTSNPN and CDR2 is SVGIG (reference sequence). This CDR3 has 16 amino acids. Trimming removed 0 bases from V and 5 bases from J; junction bases left unmatched: 11. Study outcomes and limitations: Among non-shared clonotypes, generation probabilities were lower than among those shared by all four donors.

Sequences were obtained from memory CD4+ T cells from PBMCs. The subset is: CD45RA-negative fraction. The sequence was obtained from a man aged 18 to 30 in good health. Some clones in this sample may be carry-over from other donors' samples. This sequence joins TRBV30 and TRBJ1-1; TRBD1 matches at 8 bases. CDR3 coding DNA: TGTGCCTGGAGTGTACTTGTCAGGGGGCTAGGGACTGAAGCTTTCTTT. Translating gives CAWSVLVRGLGTEAFF.